A selection of T cell receptor beta chains follows, all from one sample in a study of blood T cell repertoires in COVID-19. Clones were read by immunoSEQ multiplex PCR, and TCRdb kept only the in-frame ones, dropping some. The sample yields 190,000 or so clones, 87% seen once. Sample: PBMCs or T cells enriched from blood (not recorded which). These receptors were obtained from a man younger than 30 with acute COVID-19. CDR3s include the opening cysteine and the closing phenylalanine or tryptophan. Each record gives: J gene, clone size, V gene, D gene, CDR3 DNA, CDR3 protein. The D gene is left open where the match is weak. The listing skips clone size in some rows; elsewhere it reads once, few, many or a size class.

TRBJ2-6 . TRBV28 TRBD1 TGTGCCAGCAGTTGGACAGGGGGTTGGGGAGGGGCCAACGTCCTGACTTTC CASSWTGGWGGANVLTF
TRBJ1-1 . TRBV4-1 . TGCGCCAGCAGCCCGGAGCCTGGCGCTGAAGCTTTCTTT CASSPEPGAEAFF
TRBJ2-3 . TRBV19 TRBD2 TGTGCCAGTAGTACGCTAGCGGGCCGCTTGGGGATGACGCAGTATTTT CASSTLAGRLGMTQYF
TRBJ2-7 . TRBV5-1 TRBD2 TGCGCCAGCAGCCTCCTTCGGGGGGGACTAGCGAACGAGCAGTACTTC CASSLLRGGLANEQYF
TRBJ1-1 . TRBV6-2/TRBV6-3 TRBD1 TGTGCCAGCAGTTACCCGGGACAGGGCCCCAAGAACACTGAAGCTTTCTTT CASSYPGQGPKNTEAFF
TRBJ1-5 . TRBV7-2 TRBD1 TGTGCCAGCAGCACTCAGGGGGGTCAGCCCCAGCATTTT CASSTQGGQPQHF
TRBJ2-3 . TRBV28 . TGTGCCAGCAGTATTCGGTGGGGGGGCGGCACAGATACGCAGTATTTT CASSIRWGGGTDTQYF
TRBJ1-6 . TRBV6-5 . TGTGCCAGCAGCGACAGAGTTTATAATTCACCCCTCCACTTT CASSDRVYNSPLHF
TRBJ2-2 . TRBV3-1/TRBV3-2 . TGTGCCAGCAGCCAACAGGGCGGCACCGGGGAGCTGTTTTTT CASSQQGGTGELFF
TRBJ2-1 . TRBV11-3 TRBD2 TGTGCCAGCAGCTCCTTGGGACTAGCGGGAGGGGACAATGAGCAGTTCTTC CASSSLGLAGGDNEQFF
TRBJ1-6 . TRBV10-2 . TGCGCCAGCAGTGAGGCGGAGACCTTAGCAAATTCACCCCTCCACTTT CASSEAETLANSPLHF
TRBJ1-5 . TRBV24-1 . TGTGCCACCAGTGCGAGGGTTAGCAATCAGCCCCAGCATTTT CATSARVSNQPQHF
TRBJ1-3 . TRBV5-1 . TGCGCCAGTAGCAGGTTTAACACAGGGCAAACTGGAAACACCATATATTTT CASSRFNTGQTGNTIYF
TRBJ1-1 . TRBV9 TRBD1 TGTGCCAGCAGCGTAGAAGGACAGGGGGCGACTGAAGCTTTCTTT CASSVEGQGATEAFF
TRBJ2-1 . TRBV7-3 TRBD2 TGTGCCAGCAGCTTAAATGGCGGACTAGCGGGAGAATTTGAGCAGTTCTTC CASSLNGGLAGEFEQFF
TRBJ2-7 . TRBV18 TRBD2 TGTGCCAGCTCATCCCGGGGGGGGTACGAGCAGTACTTC CASSSRGGYEQYF
TRBJ2-5 . TRBV5-6 . TGTGCCAGCAGCGCGTCGGGGACCCAGTACTTC CASSASGTQYF
TRBJ2-1 once TRBV12-5 . TGTGCTAGTGGTTTGGCAGTAGGGAGTGGCTCCTACAATGAGCAGTTCTTC CASGLAVGSGSYNEQFF
TRBJ2-5 . TRBV7-2 . TGTGCCAGCAGCTTAGCACTAGTGGGTAGCCAGACCCAGTACTTC CASSLALVGSQTQYF
TRBJ2-7 . TRBV28 TRBD2 TGTGCCAGCAGTTTATGGGGTTGGACTAGCACATCCTACGAGCAGTACTTC CASSLWGWTSTSYEQYF
TRBJ2-2 . TRBV25-1 TRBD2 TGTGCCAGCAGTGATACTAGCGGGAGAGGGGGCAACACCGGGGAGCTGTTTTTT CASSDTSGRGGNTGELFF
TRBJ2-1 . TRBV25-1 TRBD1 TGTGCCAGCAGTGAGGGTGACAGGGGCGGGGTTGAGCAGTTCTTC CASSEGDRGGVEQFF